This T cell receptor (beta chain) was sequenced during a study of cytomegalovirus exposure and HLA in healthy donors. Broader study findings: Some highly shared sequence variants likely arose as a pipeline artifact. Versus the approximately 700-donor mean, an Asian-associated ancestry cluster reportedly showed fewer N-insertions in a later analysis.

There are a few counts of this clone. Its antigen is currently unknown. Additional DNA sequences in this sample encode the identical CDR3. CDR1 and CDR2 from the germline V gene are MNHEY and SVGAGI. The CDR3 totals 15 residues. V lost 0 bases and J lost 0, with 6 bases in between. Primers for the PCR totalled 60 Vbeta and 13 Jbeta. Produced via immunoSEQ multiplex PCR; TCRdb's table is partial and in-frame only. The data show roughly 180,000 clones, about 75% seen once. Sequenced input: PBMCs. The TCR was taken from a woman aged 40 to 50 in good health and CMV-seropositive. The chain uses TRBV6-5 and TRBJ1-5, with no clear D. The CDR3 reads CASSYSSDSNQPQHF. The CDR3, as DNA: TGTGCCAGCAGTTACTCGAGCGATAGCAATCAGCCCCAGCATTTT.